Presented here are 23 T cell receptor beta chains from one specimen sequenced in a study of tissue T cells after allogeneic stem cell transplantation (dated by TCRdb to between 2021 and 2023). The method behind the library was the immunoSEQ multiplex PCR assay. TCRdb stores this immuneACCESS table with in-frame sequences only. Part of the clones is absent; in the studies checked, under half of the shortfall reflects unresolved V genes, and no reason is known for the rest. The sample table lists more than 500 clones, roughly two thirds of them with a count of one. Of the sample, less than 10% is held by the ten largest clones. The sample taken for sequencing was lymph node tissue. The receptors were gathered from a female BALB/c mouse in good health. The strain carries MHC haplotype H2-d.

Turning to this clone: The gene names given are mouse names. The CDR3 end falls 1 residue outside the read, so it is completed with the germline J gene. This chain uses TRBV13-3 with TRBJ1-3, with a tentative D call TRBD1 (6 bases). This CDR3 contains 15 residues. The V end was cut by 1 base, the J end by 2 bases, with 10 bases between. CDR1 and CDR2 (germline): NNHDY, SYVADS. This CDR3 is CASSDFRTAGNTLYF. The DNA read from the CDR3 is TGTGCCAGCAGTGATTTCAGGACAGCTGGAAATACGCTCTAT.

Comments on this clone: The genes are named according to mouse. The CDR3 loop reads CASSGDPDRGHSQNTLYF. CDR3 DNA, as far as it was read: TGTGCCAGCAGCGGGGACCCCGACAGGGGGCATAGTCAAAACACCTTGTAC. The V gene is TRBV13-1, the J gene TRBJ2-4; 10 bases line up with TRBD1. The observed sequence ends 1 residue before the CDR3 terminus, with the missing tail filled in from the germline J gene. V was pared by 5 bases and J by 0 bases, with 12 bases of the junction left unmatched. CDR1 is NSHNY and CDR2 is SYGAGN in the germline V gene. The CDR3 consists of 18 residues.

Comment on this clone: The genes are named according to mouse. The CDR3 end is not reached by the read, which stops 1 residue before it; the germline J gene fills it in. The gene calls are TRBV4 and TRBJ1-4, with D maybe TRBD1 (5 bases). The germline gives CDR1 LGHDT, CDR2 YNNKQL (reference sequence). Trimming took 6 bases from V and 4 from J, leaving 9 bases between them. The CDR3 consists of 13 residues. The CDR3: CASRPDSNERLFF. CDR3 bases read: TGTGCCAGCAGGCCCGACAGCAACGAAAGATTATTT.

Regarding this clone: The gene names given are mouse names. Sequencing ends 1 residue short of the CDR3 end; the germline J gene provides the rest. J is TRBJ1-6 and V is TRBV2; possibly TRBD1 for D (5 bases). TRBJ1-6 is filed as an ORF, its function uncertain. Looked up from germline, CDR1 is LGHNA and CDR2 is YSYQKL. This CDR3 contains 16 residues. The V end lost 0 bases, the J end lost 7 bases, and 13 bases lay between the germline ends. The CDR3 loop is CASSQDPPGRNSPLYF. CDR3 bases read: TGTGCCAGCAGCCAAGATCCTCCAGGGAGGAATTCGCCCCTCTAC.

Turning to this clone: These gene names are mouse names. The DNA ends 1 residue before the CDR3 does, and the rest of the CDR3 is filled in from the germline J gene. This sequence joins TRBV4 and TRBJ2-5, with TRBD2 identical over 10 bases. The CDR3 spans 13 residues. Trimming removed 6 bases from V and 5 bases from J; junction bases left unmatched: 2. The germline V gene encodes CDR1 LGHDT and CDR2 YNNKQL (reference sequence). The CDR3 reads CASRDWGIDTQYF. The sequenced CDR3 bases are TGTGCCAGCAGGGACTGGGGGATAGACACCCAGTAC.

For this clone: The gene symbols are mouse symbols. The CDR3 end falls 1 residue outside the read, so it is completed with the germline J gene. The rearrangement joins TRBV26 to TRBJ2-2; D may be TRBD1 (6 bases). The ends were cut back, 5 bases at V and 6 bases at J, with 7 bases in the middle. Per germline, CDR1 KGHPV and CDR2 FQNQEV (reference sequence). The CDR3 is 12 amino acids. The CDR3 loop is CASSYRAGQLYF. The sequenced CDR3 bases are TGTGCCAGCAGTTACAGGGCCGGGCAGCTCTAC. Looking up the rest from reference TRBV26 and TRBJ2-2 gives the full variable domain: NSKVIQTPRYLVKGQGQKAKMRCIPEKGHPVVFWYQQNKNNEFKFLINFQNQEVLQQIDMTEKRFSAECPSNSPCSLEIQSSEAGDSALYLCASSYRAGQLYFGEGSKLTVL.

This clone was seen a handful of times. Each gene name is a mouse one. With the read ending 1 residue before the CDR3 end, the germline J gene is used to fill in that end. The V and J genes are TRBV4 and TRBJ2-7, with 7 bases identical to TRBD1. From germline, CDR1 is LGHDT and CDR2 YNNKQL (reference sequence). The CDR3 has 13 residues. Losses at the gene ends were 4 bases for V and 2 bases for J; bases not matched to a gene: 2. The sequenced CDR3 bases are TGTGCCAGCAGCTCCCAGGGGGCCTATGAACAGTAC. This gives the protein CASSSQGAYEQY. The complete CDR3 protein is CASSSQGAYEQYF.

About this clone: Gene names are mouse gene names. The read stops 1 residue short of the end of the CDR3; the missing end is completed from the germline J gene. This sequence joins TRBV13-3 and TRBJ1-6; 11 positions match TRBD1. TRBJ1-6 qualifies as an ORF whose function is uncertain. The CDR3 has 15 amino acids. Per the germline V gene, CDR1 is NNHDY and CDR2 is SYVADS. Trimming at V came to 5 bases and at J to 7 bases, leaving 5 bases not matched to a gene. The sequenced part of the CDR3 DNA is TGTGCCAGCAGACAGGGACAGGGGGGGAATTCGCCCCTCTAC. Its translation: CASRQGQGGNSPLY. The CDR3, in full, reads CASRQGQGGNSPLYF.

A remark on this clone: Mouse germline and gene names are used. With the read ending 1 residue before the CDR3 end, the germline J gene is used to fill in that end. The chain is built from TRBV22 and TRBJ1-2. TRBV22 is a known pseudogene. The CDR3 runs to 12 residues. CDR3 region: CASSCRNSDYTF. Incomplete CDR3 DNA: TGTGCCAGCAGTTGTCGAAACTCCGACTACACC.

A single count supports this clone. All gene names here are mouse names. The CDR3 end lies 1 residue beyond the end of the read and is filled in from the germline J gene. The genes are TRBV4 and TRBJ2-5, with 8 bases aligning to TRBD2. Germline loops: CDR1 LGHDT, CDR2 YNNKQL (reference sequence). The CDR3 totals 14 residues. Unmatched junction bases numbered 4, after V lost 5 bases and J lost 3 bases. The CDR3 region is CASSRDWSQDTQYF. The part of the CDR3 DNA that was read is TGTGCCAGCAGCCGGGACTGGTCTCAAGACACCCAGTAC.

Points on this clone: Gene and germline names: mouse. The read comes to an end 1 residue before the CDR3 does, leaving the germline J gene to fill in the end. The chain has TRBV5 and TRBJ1-1; D remains unclear. V lost 2 bases, J lost 0 bases, and 7 bases lay in between. CDR1 LGHNA and CDR2 YNLKQL come from the germline V gene (reference sequence). The CDR3 loop spans 14 amino acids. This CDR3 is CASSQRQANTEVFF. The covered CDR3 bases are TGTGCCAGCAGCCAAAGGCAAGCAAACACAGAAGTCTTC.

This clone was detected a few times. Mouse gene names and germline throughout. The CDR3 is cut off 1 residue early in the read; its end comes from the germline J gene. The gene calls are TRBV19 and TRBJ2-7; D perhaps matches TRBD1 (6 bases). The CDR3 loop spans 12 amino acids. V gave up 2 bases and J gave up 4 bases, with 7 bases separating them. The germline CDR1 and CDR2 sequences are FNHDT and SITEND (reference sequence). This chain's CDR3 is CASSIRGYEQYF. Partial CDR3 DNA: TGTGCCAGCAGTATTAGGGGGTATGAACAGTAC.

This clone was seen only a few times. The genes are named according to mouse. The read finishes 1 residue shy of the CDR3 end, and the germline J gene is used to complete it. The rearrangement links TRBV4 to TRBJ2-7; TRBD1 might be the D (6 bases). CDR3 length equals 14 residues. Germline CDR1 is LGHDT and CDR2 is YNNKQL (reference sequence). Trimming took 5 bases from V and 0 from J, leaving 11 bases between them. The CDR3 bases that were read are TGTGCCAGCAGCGCCGGGACATTCTCCTATGAACAGTAC. Translating it yields CASSAGTFSYEQY. The entire CDR3 is CASSAGTFSYEQYF.

In the case of this clone: Genes here carry mouse names. The sequenced fragment ends 1 residue before the CDR3 boundary, so the rest is inferred from the germline J gene. V is TRBV13-2 and J is TRBJ1-1; D not resolved. Trimming pared 0 bases from V and 0 bases from J, leaving 6 bases between. CDR1 and CDR2 (germline): NNHNN, SYGAGS (reference sequence). The CDR3 length is 14 residues. CDR3 amino acids: CASGDAAKNTEVFF. Incomplete CDR3 DNA: TGTGCCAGCGGTGATGCGGCCAAGAACACAGAAGTCTTC.

With regard to this clone: The genes and germline here are from mouse. The read is 1 residue too short to cover the CDR3 end, so that end is filled in from the germline J gene. The chain uses TRBV19 and TRBJ2-3; TRBD2 matches at 8 bases. Germline V gene sequence: CDR1 FNHDT, CDR2 SITEND (reference sequence). The CDR3 loop spans 15 amino acids. Trimming at V came to 5 bases and at J to 0 bases, leaving 5 bases not matched to a gene. The covered CDR3 bases are TGTGCCAGCAGCCGCCTGGGGGGTAGTGCAGAAACGCTGTAT. Protein sequence: CASSRLGGSAETLY. The full-length CDR3 reads as CASSRLGGSAETLYF.

Points on this clone: Gene names refer to mouse genes. Read data end 1 residue before the CDR3 end; the end is taken from the germline J gene. V gene TRBV1 combines with J gene TRBJ1-1; possible D gene TRBD1, 5 bases. Deletions cut 0 bases from V and 4 bases from J, with 9 bases between. This CDR3 has 14 residues. Germline V gives CDR1 NSQYPW, CDR2 LRSPGD (reference sequence). CDR3 DNA, as far as it was read: TGCACCTGCAGTGCAGAGGGGCCCGGCACAGAAGTCTTC. It codes for CTCSAEGPGTEVF. The full-length CDR3 reads as CTCSAEGPGTEVFF.

A remark on this clone: Each gene name is a mouse one. The CDR3 extends 1 residue past the end of the read, so its final part is completed from the germline J gene. This rearrangement joins TRBV29 to TRBJ1-4, with TRBD1 matching 7 bases. V lost 5 bases and J lost 4; bases outside the gene matches: 1. CDR3 length: 13 residues. Per germline, CDR1 MSHET and CDR2 SYDVDS. Incomplete CDR3 DNA: TGTGCTAGCAGTCGGGACAGCAACGAAAGATTATTT. Protein product: CASSRDSNERLF. In full, the CDR3 is CASSRDSNERLFF.

In the case of this clone: These gene names are mouse names. Sequencing ends 1 residue short of the CDR3 end; the germline J gene provides the rest. This chain connects TRBV5 to TRBJ2-5, with 9 bases that match TRBD1. The CDR3 has 17 residues. With 3 bases clipped from V and 1 base from J, the junction kept 8 bases outside the gene matches. CDR1 is LGHNA and CDR2 is YNLKQL in the germline V gene (reference sequence). The CDR3 protein is CASSHRQGGKDQDTQYF. CDR3 DNA, as far as it was read: TGTGCCAGCAGCCACAGACAGGGGGGAAAGGACCAAGACACCCAGTAC.

This clone has just a few counts. Gene names and germline match the mouse. The DNA ends 1 residue before the CDR3 does, and the rest of the CDR3 is filled in from the germline J gene. This chain joins TRBV5 and TRBJ1-2, with D hard to call. Germline CDR1 LGHNA, CDR2 YNLKQL (reference sequence). This CDR3 is built from 13 residues. The V and J ends lost 1 base and 1 base respectively, with 4 bases between them. CDR3 sequence: CASSQVGNSDYTF. CDR3 DNA, as far as it was read: TGTGCCAGCAGCCAAGTGGGAAACTCCGACTACACC.

About this clone: Gene names follow the mouse nomenclature. The read terminates 1 residue ahead of where the CDR3 ends, so the germline J gene completes it. The chain uses TRBV5 and TRBJ1-3; maybe TRBD1 (5 bases). The germline V gene has CDR1 LGHNA and CDR2 YNLKQL (reference sequence). The CDR3 totals 17 residues. Trimming pared 0 bases from V and 0 bases from J, leaving 12 bases between. CDR3 amino acids: CASSQDRDANSGNTLYF. The CDR3 DNA, read in part, is TGTGCCAGCAGCCAAGACAGGGACGCCAATTCTGGAAATACGCTCTAT.

This clone was seen a few times. Mouse germline and gene names are used. The read gets to within 1 residue of the CDR3 end, and the germline J gene fills in the rest. V is TRBV19 and J is TRBJ2-1; 7 bases agree with TRBD2. The V segment lost 4 bases and the J segment 3 bases; nucleotides outside the gene matches: 4. Per the germline V gene, CDR1 is FNHDT and CDR2 is SITEND (reference sequence). The CDR3 totals 14 residues. Here the CDR3 reads CASSPGGFYAEQFF. CDR3 DNA, as far as it was read: TGTGCCAGCAGTCCGGGGGGGTTCTATGCTGAGCAGTTC.

In regard to this clone: Germline and genes here are mouse. The read terminates 1 residue ahead of where the CDR3 ends, so the germline J gene completes it. V gene TRBV4 combines with J gene TRBJ1-5; possibly TRBD1 for D (5 bases). The germline V and J ends were trimmed by 4 bases and 6 bases, with 10 bases remaining between them. CDR3 length: 13 amino acids. Germline V gives CDR1 LGHDT, CDR2 YNNKQL (reference sequence). The sequenced part of the CDR3 DNA is TGTGCCAGCAGCTTTGGGACCATCCAGGCTCCGCTT. Its protein is CASSFGTIQAPL. The CDR3 in full is CASSFGTIQAPLF.

Worth noting for this clone: Germline and genes: mouse. The read ends 1 residue before the CDR3 terminus; that terminus is restored from the germline J gene. This chain uses TRBV20 with TRBJ2-1; 8 bases line up with TRBD2. The CDR3 covers 13 residues. The V gene end was trimmed by 1 base and the J gene end by 6 bases; junction bases not matched to a gene: 2. Looked up from germline, CDR1 is GFQATS and CDR2 is STVNSAI. The chain's CDR3 is CGARAGGRAEQFF. The part of the CDR3 DNA that was read is TGTGGTGCTAGGGCGGGGGGGCGTGCTGAGCAGTTC.